This T cell receptor beta chain is from a study of cytomegalovirus exposure and HLA in healthy donors. Whole-study results and caveats: Published work reported that the classifier diagnosed cytomegalovirus status with high specificity and sensitivity. Sequencing had likely introduced a cluster of highly shared sequence variants as an artifact. Later genetic work tied a missense DCLRE1C variant to beta-chain V and J trimming.

This PCR relied on a set of 60 Vbeta primers and 13 Jbeta primers. Clones were sequenced by immunoSEQ multiplex PCR, and TCRdb holds only the in-frame ones, with some missing. Here the sample spans around 140,000 clones, 55% to 75% being singletons. The V and J ends lost 10 bases and 0 bases, in that order; junction bases with no gene match: 9. The CDR3 sequence is 16 residues long. Per germline, CDR1 MNHNY and CDR2 SVGAGI (reference sequence). About this clone itself: As yet, its antigen is unknown.

This chain uses TRBV6-6 with TRBJ2-1; the match to TRBD2 covers 10 bases. The source is a man aged 50 to 59 in good health and CMV-seropositive. Sequenced material: PBMCs. The chain's CDR3 is CATFRTSGLSYNEQFF. CDR3 bases: TGTGCCACCTTCCGGACTAGCGGCCTCTCCTACAATGAGCAGTTCTTC.